The 6 T cell receptor beta chains below were found in one sample sequenced in a study of blood T cells in healthy people across ages. It was with a sample-barcoded 5' primer and a J-beta primer mix that a second PCR of about 6 to 12 cycles was run. Using its own MiXCR run on the 5' RACE reads, TCRdb lists one record per CDR3 protein. The data show about 1,500,000 distinct CDR3 sequences, 35% to 45% seen once. The sample comprised blood. Every receptor here comes from a woman under 30 in good health.

The rearrangement links TRBV20-1 to TRBJ2-3; 12 bases align to TRBD2. CDR3 size: 16 residues. The V gene's germline CDR1 is DFQATT and CDR2 SNEGSKA (reference sequence). Trimming took 0 bases from V and 6 from J; bases not matched to a gene: 7. CDR3 amino acids: CSAREASGGDWDTQYF. The CDR3 DNA reads TGCAGTGCTAGAGAGGCTAGCGGGGGGGATTGGGATACGCAGTATTTT.

This clonotype showed up just once. The chain is built from TRBV3-1 and TRBJ2-2; 7 bases are shared with TRBD1. This CDR3 comprises 17 residues. Germline assignment: CDR1 LGHDT and CDR2 YNNKEL (reference sequence). The trim removed 0 bases at V and 5 bases at J, leaving 9 bases unmatched. As DNA, the CDR3 is TGTGCCAGCAGCCAAGACTCCAGGGGGAGAGGGACCGGGGAGCTGTTTTTT. Amino acids: CASSQDSRGRGTGELFF.

The chain uses TRBV9 and TRBJ2-3, with 7 positions matching TRBD2. Per germline, CDR1 SGDLS and CDR2 YYNGEE. The CDR3 loop spans 15 amino acids. V shed 3 bases, J shed 4 bases, and the junction held 8 bases outside the gene matches. CDR3 loop: CASSDYGGSPDTQYF. DNA of the CDR3: TGTGCCAGCAGCGACTACGGGGGGTCGCCAGATACGCAGTATTTT.

There are a few counts of this clonotype. The genes are TRBV4-1 and TRBJ2-3; TRBD2 aligns across 10 bases. The CDR3 has 15 residues. Germline V gene sequence: CDR1 MGHRA, CDR2 YSYEKL. The junction had 11 bases not matched to a gene; V was cut back by 9 bases and J by 5 bases. The CDR3 sequence: CASADISGGGDTQYF. CDR3 coding DNA: TGCGCCAGTGCGGACATCAGCGGGGGGGGAGATACGCAGTATTTT.

V gene TRBV7-9 combines with J gene TRBJ1-2; a weak D match, TRBD1 (6 bases). The CDR3 has 15 residues. The V gene lost 8 bases and the J gene lost 5 bases, with 21 bases spanning the gap. Germline V gives CDR1 SEHNR, CDR2 FQNEAQ (reference sequence). This chain's CDR3 is CASGPETGAVYGYTF. Written as DNA, the CDR3 is TGTGCCAGCGGCCCGGAGACAGGAGCGGTGTATGGCTACACCTTC.

This chain joins TRBV21-1 and TRBJ1-1; the D segment call TRBD1 is taken from the table without a DNA check. TRBV21-1 is a known pseudogene. This CDR3 is 16 amino acids long. Here the CDR3 DNA reads TGTGCCAGCAGTAAAGAATGCAACAGGGGTTGGACTGAAGCTTTCTTT. Translating gives CASSKECNRGWTEAFF.